The 30 T cell receptor beta chains below come from one sample, sequenced in a study of regulatory and conventional T cells in RAG deficiency. The assay was immunoSEQ multiplex PCR, and TCRdb's table has in-frame clones only and misses some. The sample includes tens of thousands of clones, approximately 96% seen only once; the top ten take 1% to 1.5%. Conventional CD4+ T cells were sorted from blood as CD25-low CD127-high cells. This same sample was also taken into another study, of regulatory T cells. Per that study: Amplification used 52 TRBV primers and 13 TRBJ primers.

Input material: CD25- CD4+ T cells sorted from blood. The source is a human donor in good health.

The rearrangement links TRBV18 to TRBJ1-1; D not certain. The CDR3 contains 17 residues. Germline values: CDR1 KGHSH, CDR2 LQKENI. V was clipped by 0 bases and J by 8 bases, with 22 bases between them. CDR3: CASSPPTWTPDPSEAFF. The CDR3 nucleotides read TGTGCCAGCTCACCACCGACGTGGACTCCGGATCCCTCGGAAGCTTTCTTT.

The V call is TRBV21-1, the J call TRBJ2-5; TRBD2 was called by the table and not checked on the DNA. TRBV21-1 is described as a pseudogene. CDR3 length: 17 amino acids. This chain's CDR3 is CASSPPRGTKGQETQYF. The CDR3 nucleotides read TGTGCCAGCAGCCCCCCCCGGGGGACGAAGGGGCAAGAGACCCAGTACTTC.

V gene TRBV6-6 combines with J gene TRBJ1-6, with 7 nucleotides matching TRBD1. The V segment lost 5 bases and the J segment 7 bases; nucleotides outside the gene matches: 11. CDR3 size: 16 residues. Germline CDR1 MNHNY, CDR2 SVGAGI (reference sequence). CDR3 residues: CASSVQGGFANSPLHF. The CDR3 DNA is TGTGCCAGCAGTGTCCAGGGGGGTTTCGCCAATTCACCCCTCCACTTT.

The V gene is TRBV11-3, the J gene TRBJ2-1, with 7 bases identical to TRBD2. Per the germline V gene, CDR1 is SGHNT and CDR2 is YENEEA. V was clipped by 3 bases and J by 6 bases; unmatched bases: 5. This CDR3 has 14 amino acids. The CDR3: CASSLTGGPNEQFF. The CDR3, as DNA: TGTGCCAGCAGCTTGACGGGGGGTCCCAATGAGCAGTTCTTC.

The V gene is TRBV6-1, the J gene TRBJ2-5; D may be TRBD1 (6 bases). Trimming cost V 2 bases and J 5 bases, with 6 bases left between them. This CDR3 is 12 amino acids long. Germline V CDR1 and CDR2: MNHNS, SASEGT. The CDR3 reads CASSERGETQYF. CDR3 coding DNA: TGTGCCAGCAGTGAAAGGGGGGAGACCCAGTACTTC.

The J gene is TRBJ1-6, the V gene TRBV5-8; D uncertain. The V end lost 4 bases, the J end lost 7 bases, and 3 bases lay between the germline ends. The CDR3 spans 11 residues. Germline V CDR1 and CDR2: SGHTS, YDEGEE. CDR3 sequence (DNA): TGTGCCAGCAGCGAGAATTCACCCCTCCACTTT. It codes for CASSENSPLHF. Based on the CDR3 plus reference TRBV5-8 and TRBJ1-6, the full variable domain is EAGVTQSPTHLIKTRGQQATLRCSPISGHTSVYWYQQALGLGLQFLLWYDEGEERNRGNFPPRFSGRQFPNYSSELNVNALELEDSALYLCASSENSPLHFGNGTRLTVT.

The rearrangement links TRBV19 to TRBJ1-1; 9 bases align to TRBD1. The J segment lost 3 bases and the V segment lost 7 bases, leaving 9 bases of the junction unmatched. Germline-derived CDR1 and CDR2 are LNHDA and SQIVND (reference sequence). The CDR3 contains 15 residues. CDR3 in amino acids: CASTRTGGFYTEAFF. DNA for the CDR3: TGTGCCAGTACCCGAACAGGGGGCTTTTACACTGAAGCTTTCTTT.

The chain employs TRBV5-4 and TRBJ1-1; no firm D call. The ends were cut back, 5 bases at V and 0 bases at J, with 8 bases in the middle. The CDR3 loop spans 13 amino acids. Germline CDR1 reads SGHNT; CDR2 reads YYREEE (reference sequence). CDR3: CASSFGLNTEAFF. CDR3 DNA: TGTGCCAGCAGTTTTGGGCTGAACACTGAAGCTTTCTTT.

The J gene is TRBJ1-1, the V gene TRBV5-6, with D hard to call. The CDR3 has 12 amino acids. Germline loops: CDR1 SGHDT, CDR2 YYEEEE. The V end lost 4 bases, the J end lost 11 bases, and 15 bases lay between the germline ends. The CDR3 coding sequence is TGTGCCAGCAGCAAGACTGGACGGGGTGCTTTCTTT. Its translation is CASSKTGRGAFF.

As regards this clone: Mismatch with germline at one junction end may stem from a read error. This same CDR3 is encoded by further DNA sequences in the sample. This chain uses TRBV27 with TRBJ1-6; D is possibly TRBD1 (6 bases). CDR1 and CDR2 (germline): MNHEY, SMNVEV (reference sequence). The CDR3 has 16 amino acids. The CDR3 DNA follows: TGTGCCAGCAGTTGGGGGCAGAGCTCCTATAATTCCCCCCTCCACTTT. As protein: CASSWGQSSYNSPLHF.

The genes are TRBV5-1 and TRBJ1-1, with 8 bases lining up with TRBD1. Germline-derived CDR1 and CDR2 are SGHRS and YFSETQ. With 3 bases clipped from V and 3 bases from J, the junction kept 7 bases outside the gene matches. CDR3 length: 15 amino acids. The CDR3 DNA reads as TGCGCCAGCAGCTCAGGGGGCGCGGGGGACACTGAAGCTTTCTTT. Its translation: CASSSGGAGDTEAFF.

CDR3 protein: CASSLGQGAQTEAFF. The CDR3 nucleotides are TGTGCCAGCTCACTGGGCCAGGGGGCGCAGACTGAAGCTTTCTTT. V gene TRBV18 combines with J gene TRBJ1-1, with 8 bases matching TRBD1. The CDR3 is 15 residues long. Trimming at V came to 4 bases and at J to 5 bases, leaving 9 bases not matched to a gene. The germline V gene has CDR1 KGHSH and CDR2 LQKENI.

The rearrangement joins TRBV11-3 to TRBJ2-3; a possible D gene is TRBD2 (6 bases). CDR1 SGHNT and CDR2 YENEEA come from the germline V gene. The V end lost 2 bases, the J end lost 1 base, and 10 bases lay between the germline ends. This CDR3 region has 15 residues. The CDR3 spells CASSLSWGGTDTQYF. Here the CDR3 DNA reads TGTGCCAGCAGCTTAAGTTGGGGGGGCACAGATACGCAGTATTTT.

This clone appeared once. The chain links TRBV7-9 to TRBJ1-4; D possibly corresponds to TRBD1 (5 bases). Germline V gene data show CDR1 as SEHNR and CDR2 as FQNEAQ (reference sequence). Trimming shortened V by 3 bases and J by 4 bases, and 6 bases separated the two germline ends. The CDR3 spans 13 residues. CDR3 residues: CASSLQGNEKLFF. The CDR3 nucleotides read TGTGCCAGCAGCTTGCAGGGTAATGAAAAACTGTTTTTT.

The chain has TRBV28 and TRBJ2-7; perhaps TRBD1 as D (6 bases). The CDR3 consists of 15 residues. V lost 3 bases, J lost 0 bases, and 12 bases lay in between. Germline CDR1 and CDR2: MDHEN and SYDVKM. The CDR3 bases are TGTGCCAGCAGTTTGGGACACGCTACCTCCTACGAGCAGTACTTC. The encoded protein is CASSLGHATSYEQYF.

This rearrangement joins TRBV18 to TRBJ1-1; tentative D call: TRBD1 (6 bases). Trimming stripped 5 bases from V and 5 bases from J, with 15 bases between. Germline CDR1 is KGHSH and CDR2 is LQKENI. This CDR3 spans 14 amino acids. DNA of the CDR3: TGTGCCAGCTCAGTGGAGGACGGGACAACTGAAGCTTTCTTT. Encoded protein: CASSVEDGTTEAFF.

This clone has only one observation. This sequence joins TRBV18 and TRBJ1-4; D gene ambiguous. Germline-derived CDR1 and CDR2 are KGHSH and LQKENI. The CDR3 spans 15 residues. V was clipped by 4 bases and J by 7 bases, with 16 bases between them. CDR3 protein: CASSRAAGLGEKLFF. The CDR3 DNA follows: TGTGCCAGCTCACGAGCCGCGGGTCTTGGTGAAAAACTGTTTTTT.

J is TRBJ1-2 and V is TRBV27, with 7 bases lining up with TRBD1. Germline V lookup: CDR1 MNHEY, CDR2 SMNVEV (reference sequence). CDR3 size: 17 residues. V trimming: 2 bases; J trimming: 4 bases; junction bases outside the gene matches: 13. CDR3 sequence (DNA): TGTGCCAGCAGTTTAAGGGGCCGGGACAGTGTCCTCTATGGCTACACCTTC. Its protein product is CASSLRGRDSVLYGYTF.

The chain carries TRBV7-7 and TRBJ2-1, with 11 positions matching TRBD2. Germline CDR1 is SSHAT and CDR2 is FNYEAQ (reference sequence). V was pared by 1 base and J by 4 bases, with 3 bases of the junction left unmatched. The CDR3 consists of 16 residues. In DNA, the CDR3 is TGTGCCAGCAGCTTAGGGGCTAGCGGGGGGTACAATGAGCAGTTCTTC. Encoded protein: CASSLGASGGYNEQFF.

This clone is a singleton in its sample. The J gene is TRBJ2-5, the V gene TRBV9; 8 positions match TRBD1. J was trimmed by 4 bases and V by 0 bases; bases with no gene match: 8. The CDR3 covers 16 residues. CDR1 is SGDLS and CDR2 is YYNGEE in the germline V gene. The CDR3 reads CASSVGWPGGPETQYF. CDR3 coding DNA: TGTGCCAGCAGCGTAGGTTGGCCAGGGGGCCCAGAGACCCAGTACTTC.

The gene calls are TRBV27 and TRBJ1-1; TRBD1 is a possible D gene (5 bases). The CDR3 loop spans 14 amino acids. The germline V gene has CDR1 MNHEY and CDR2 SMNVEV (reference sequence). Trimming left V 6 bases short and J 1 base short, with 12 bases between. The CDR3 DNA follows: TGTGCCAGCAGATTCGCAGGGCAGAACACTGAAGCTTTCTTT. Translation gives CASRFAGQNTEAFF.

The chain links TRBV18 to TRBJ1-2, with a possible D match to TRBD1 (6 bases). Deletions cut 6 bases from V and 2 bases from J, with 13 bases between. Germline CDR1 is KGHSH and CDR2 is LQKENI. The CDR3 covers 14 residues. The CDR3 loop reads CASSQTGTNYGYTF. In DNA form, the CDR3 reads TGTGCCAGCTCGCAAACAGGGACCAACTATGGCTACACCTTC.

The chain couples TRBV13 to TRBJ2-5; D call uncertain. The CDR3 spans 17 residues. Per germline, CDR1 PRHDT and CDR2 FYEKMQ (reference sequence). V was shortened by 2 bases and J by 0 bases, with 16 bases between the two germline ends. The CDR3 sequence is CASSLNVRRYHQETQYF. CDR3 in DNA: TGTGCCAGCAGCTTAAATGTCCGCAGGTATCACCAAGAGACCCAGTACTTC.

This clone was detected once. Other DNA sequences from this sample encode an identical CDR3 as well. The V and J genes are TRBV7-7 and TRBJ2-1; weak D call: TRBD2 (6 bases). With 0 bases removed from V and 6 bases from J, the gap between germline ends came to 12 bases. CDR1 SSHAT and CDR2 FNYEAQ come from the germline V gene (reference sequence). The CDR3 extends over 15 amino acids. This CDR3 is CASSLAGGTPNEQFF. DNA of the CDR3: TGTGCCAGCAGCTTAGCGGGGGGTACACCCAATGAGCAGTTCTTC.

The rearrangement links TRBV11-2 to TRBJ1-3; 8 bases are a match to TRBD1. The trim removed 6 bases at V and 2 bases at J, leaving 6 bases unmatched. CDR1 is SGHAT, CDR2 FQNNGV, per germline. This CDR3 is built from 15 residues. The CDR3 sequence is CASRPGGAAGNTIYF. For the CDR3, the DNA is TGTGCCAGCAGACCAGGGGGCGCGGCTGGAAACACCATATATTTT.

This rearrangement joins TRBV19 to TRBJ1-5, with D tentatively TRBD1 (5 bases). V was pared by 7 bases and J by 4 bases, with 14 bases between. This CDR3 comprises 14 residues. Germline V CDR1 and CDR2: LNHDA, SQIVND (reference sequence). In DNA, the CDR3 is TGTGCCAGTACCGGTGGGGCAGGGAATCAGCCCCAGCATTTT. Residues: CASTGGAGNQPQHF.

V and J are TRBV5-1 and TRBJ1-1; TRBD1 matches 7 bases. The V segment lost 4 bases and the J segment 0 bases; nucleotides outside the gene matches: 3. The CDR3 has 14 residues. In germline, CDR1 is SGHRS, CDR2 YFSETQ. CDR3 protein: CASSTDRMNTEAFF. The CDR3, as DNA: TGCGCCAGCAGCACGGACAGGATGAACACTGAAGCTTTCTTT. Using reference TRBV5-1 and TRBJ1-1 for the parts outside the CDR3, the full variable domain is KAGVTQTPRYLIKTRGQQVTLSCSPISGHRSVSWYQQTPGQGLQFLFEYFSETQRNKGNFPGRFSGRQFSNSRSEMNVSTLELGDSALYLCASSTDRMNTEAFFGQGTRLTVV.

This rearrangement joins TRBV10-3 to TRBJ1-2, with D perhaps TRBD1 (5 bases). Germline CDR1 reads ENHRY; CDR2 reads SYGVKD. The CDR3 has 13 residues. V gave up 4 bases and J gave up 5 bases, with 11 bases separating them. CDR3 sequence reads: CAISGRGKYGYTF. CDR3 nucleotides: TGTGCCATCAGTGGACGGGGGAAGTATGGCTACACCTTC.

This sequence joins TRBV5-1 and TRBJ2-7; tentatively, D is TRBD2 (6 bases). The CDR3 totals 15 residues. From germline, CDR1 is SGHRS and CDR2 YFSETQ. V was cut by 4 bases and J by 4 bases, with 18 bases left in between. In DNA form, the CDR3 reads TGCGCCAGCAGCCCCGGCACAGCGGGCGGTTACGAGCAGTACTTC. It translates to CASSPGTAGGYEQYF. The full variable domain, its missing parts supplied by reference TRBV5-1 and TRBJ2-7, is KAGVTQTPRYLIKTRGQQVTLSCSPISGHRSVSWYQQTPGQGLQFLFEYFSETQRNKGNFPGRFSGRQFSNSRSEMNVSTLELGDSALYLCASSPGTAGGYEQYFGPGTRLTVT.

This chain uses TRBV30 with TRBJ2-6; D possibly corresponds to TRBD1 (5 bases). Germline lookup yields CDR1 GTSNPN and CDR2 SVGIG (reference sequence). The V end was cut by 4 bases, the J end by 0 bases, with 13 bases between. This CDR3 region has 16 residues. CDR3 sequence: CAWTQGKLSGANVLTF. CDR3 sequence (DNA): TGTGCCTGGACGCAGGGTAAACTCTCTGGGGCCAACGTCCTGACTTTC.